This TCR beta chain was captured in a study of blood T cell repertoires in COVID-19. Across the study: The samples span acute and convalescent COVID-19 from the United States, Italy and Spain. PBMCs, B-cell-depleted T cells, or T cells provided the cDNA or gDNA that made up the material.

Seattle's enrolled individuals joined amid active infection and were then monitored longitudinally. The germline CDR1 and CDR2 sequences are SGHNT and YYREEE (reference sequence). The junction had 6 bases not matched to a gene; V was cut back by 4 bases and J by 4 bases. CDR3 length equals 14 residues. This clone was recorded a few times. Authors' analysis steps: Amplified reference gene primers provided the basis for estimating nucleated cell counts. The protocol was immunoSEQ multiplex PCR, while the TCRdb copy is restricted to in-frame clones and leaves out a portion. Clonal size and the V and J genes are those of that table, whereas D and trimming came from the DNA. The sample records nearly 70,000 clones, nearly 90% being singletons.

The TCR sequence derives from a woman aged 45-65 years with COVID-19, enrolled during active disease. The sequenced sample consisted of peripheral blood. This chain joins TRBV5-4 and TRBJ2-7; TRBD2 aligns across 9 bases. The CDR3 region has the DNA TGTGCCAGCAGCCCAGCGGGAGGTCGGTACGAGCAGTACTTC. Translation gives CASSPAGGRYEQYF. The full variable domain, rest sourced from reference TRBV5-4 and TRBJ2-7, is ETGVTQSPTHLIKTRGQQVTLRCSSQSGHNTVSWYQQALGQGPQFIFQYYREEENGRGNFPPRFSGLQFPNYSSELNVNALELDDSALYLCASSPAGGRYEQYFGPGTRLTVT.